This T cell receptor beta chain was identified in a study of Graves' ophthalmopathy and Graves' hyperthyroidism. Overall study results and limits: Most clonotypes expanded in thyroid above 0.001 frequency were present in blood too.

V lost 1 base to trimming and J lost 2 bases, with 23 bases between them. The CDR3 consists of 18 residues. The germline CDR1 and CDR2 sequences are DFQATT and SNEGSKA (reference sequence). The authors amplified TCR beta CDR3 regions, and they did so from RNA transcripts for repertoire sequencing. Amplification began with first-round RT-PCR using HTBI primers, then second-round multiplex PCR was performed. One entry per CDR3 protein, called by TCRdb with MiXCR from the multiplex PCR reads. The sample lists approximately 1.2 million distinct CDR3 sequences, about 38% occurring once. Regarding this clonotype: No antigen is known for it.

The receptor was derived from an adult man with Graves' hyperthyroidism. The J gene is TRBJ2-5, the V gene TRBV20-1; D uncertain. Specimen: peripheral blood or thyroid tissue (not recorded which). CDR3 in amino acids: CSARGAEVLSGVQETQYF. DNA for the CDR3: TGCAGTGCTAGAGGTGCCGAAGTGTTGTCGGGCGTTCAAGAGACCCAGTACTTC.